Detailed here is one TCR beta chain. Its specificity is unknown. V was trimmed by 6 bases and J by 5 bases, leaving 17 bases between them. The CDR3 totals 14 residues. The entry originates in a study of T-cell reconstitution after alpha-beta-depleted transplantation in children. The TCRbeta library incorporated unique molecular identifiers. Using its own MiXCR run on the PCR reads, TCRdb lists one record per CDR3 protein. The table lists approximately 980,000 distinct CDR3 sequences, about 29% of them singletons, with roughly 28% in the top ten. The study's findings and limits: Reportedly, roughly two months post-transplant, alpha-beta T cells arose from several hundred expanded graft clones. A year had passed since transplant, and T-cell counts and diversity by then came mostly from newly produced T cells. Surviving thymic progenitors and recipient T cells were the source of high TCRbeta diversity at day 60 in some patients.

The source was PBMCs, mostly from graft donor cells, collected 360 days after TCRalphabeta/CD19-depleted stem cell transplant. This chain connects TRBV12-3 or TRBV12-4 to TRBJ2-7, with TRBD2 as a possible D gene (6 bases). This receptor was taken from a boy less than two years old who had a stem cell transplant for SCID, so the T cells may come from the graft donor. Here the CDR3 DNA reads TGTGCCAGCAGGGGCCCCCGGAGGGGCCACGAGCAGTACTTC. Translated, it gives CASRGPRRGHEQYF.